A single sample is the source of the 7 T cell receptor beta chains below, sequenced in a study of T cell changes during pregnancy in multiple sclerosis. Assay used: immunoSEQ multiplex PCR; TCRdb lists only in-frame clones, some missing. The table lists some 68,000 clones, 90% to 95% of them singletons. The sequenced sample was peripheral blood, obtained in the second trimester of pregnancy. Receptors originate from a female donor in good health, enrolled as a control in a pregnancy study.

The chain couples TRBV5-1 to TRBJ2-7; the D gene is possibly TRBD1 (5 bases). The CDR3 covers 16 residues. The germline V gene has CDR1 SGHRS and CDR2 YFSETQ. Trimming removed 2 bases from V and 4 bases from J, with 19 bases in between. CDR3 in DNA: TGCGCCAGCAGCTTCGGACACTCGGCCGGACGGTACGAGCAGTACTTC. It specifies CASSFGHSAGRYEQYF. The full variable domain, its missing parts supplied by reference TRBV5-1 and TRBJ2-7, is KAGVTQTPRYLIKTRGQQVTLSCSPISGHRSVSWYQQTPGQGLQFLFEYFSETQRNKGNFPGRFSGRQFSNSRSEMNVSTLELGDSALYLCASSFGHSAGRYEQYFGPGTRLTVT.

This chain links TRBV4-1 with TRBJ2-3; D might be TRBD2 (6 bases). The CDR3 length is 15 residues. The germline V and J ends were trimmed by 0 bases and 2 bases, with 9 bases remaining between them. Looked up from germline, CDR1 is MGHRA and CDR2 is YSYEKL. As DNA, the CDR3 is TGCGCCAGCAGCCAAGAGGAGGGAGTCACAGATACGCAGTATTTT. Translation gives CASSQEEGVTDTQYF.

This chain links TRBV30 with TRBJ2-1; D not certain. This CDR3 contains 17 residues. Germline values: CDR1 GTSNPN, CDR2 SVGIG (reference sequence). Trimming removed 2 bases from V and 2 bases from J, with 19 bases in between. The CDR3 DNA sequence: TGTGCCTGGAGTCGATCACCCCTCTACCATCCCTACAATGAGCAGTTCTTC. It encodes CAWSRSPLYHPYNEQFF. The whole variable domain, filled in from reference TRBV30 and TRBJ2-1, reads SQTIHQWPATLVQPVGSPLSLECTVEGTSNPNLYWYRQAAGRGLQLLFYSVGIGQISSEVPQNLSASRPQDRQFILSSKKLLLSDSGFYLCAWSRSPLYHPYNEQFFGPGTRLTVL.

This sequence joins TRBV5-1 and TRBJ2-5; tentative D call: TRBD2 (6 bases). The CDR3 is 14 residues long. V was cut by 0 bases and J by 2 bases, with 8 bases left in between. CDR1 is SGHRS and CDR2 is YFSETQ in the germline V gene. The CDR3 loop reads CASSLARGQETQYF. The DNA of the CDR3 is TGCGCCAGCAGCTTGGCCCGGGGGCAAGAGACCCAGTACTTC. Full variable domain (missing parts from reference TRBV5-1 and TRBJ2-5): KAGVTQTPRYLIKTRGQQVTLSCSPISGHRSVSWYQQTPGQGLQFLFEYFSETQRNKGNFPGRFSGRQFSNSRSEMNVSTLELGDSALYLCASSLARGQETQYFGPGTRLLVL.

The rearrangement links TRBV28 to TRBJ2-3, with 7 bases that match TRBD2. Germline-derived CDR1 and CDR2 are MDHEN and SYDVKM. The CDR3 has 11 amino acids. V trimming: 11 bases; J trimming: 5 bases; junction bases outside the gene matches: 4. The DNA for the CDR3 is TGTGCCGGGGGGGGAAAAGATACGCAGTATTTT. Translated: CAGGGKDTQYF.

The chain combines TRBV28 with TRBJ2-3; TRBD2 agrees at 7 bases. The V gene's germline CDR1 is MDHEN and CDR2 SYDVKM. This CDR3 spans 17 amino acids. Germline trimming cut 5 bases from V and 4 bases from J; bases unmatched to any gene: 15. CDR3 nucleotides: TGTGCCAGCAGTAACCTAGGGTGGGAGGGGACCCCAGATACGCAGTATTTT. Encoded protein: CASSNLGWEGTPDTQYF.

V is TRBV5-5 and J is TRBJ2-7; 9 bases map to TRBD1. Germline trimming cut 4 bases from V and 4 bases from J; bases unmatched to any gene: 9. The CDR3 loop spans 15 amino acids. CDR1 and CDR2 from the germline V gene are SGHKS and YYEKEE (reference sequence). CDR3 sequence reads: CASSLLYRGPYEQYF. The DNA for the CDR3 is TGTGCCAGCAGCCTCCTATACAGGGGGCCGTACGAGCAGTACTTC.